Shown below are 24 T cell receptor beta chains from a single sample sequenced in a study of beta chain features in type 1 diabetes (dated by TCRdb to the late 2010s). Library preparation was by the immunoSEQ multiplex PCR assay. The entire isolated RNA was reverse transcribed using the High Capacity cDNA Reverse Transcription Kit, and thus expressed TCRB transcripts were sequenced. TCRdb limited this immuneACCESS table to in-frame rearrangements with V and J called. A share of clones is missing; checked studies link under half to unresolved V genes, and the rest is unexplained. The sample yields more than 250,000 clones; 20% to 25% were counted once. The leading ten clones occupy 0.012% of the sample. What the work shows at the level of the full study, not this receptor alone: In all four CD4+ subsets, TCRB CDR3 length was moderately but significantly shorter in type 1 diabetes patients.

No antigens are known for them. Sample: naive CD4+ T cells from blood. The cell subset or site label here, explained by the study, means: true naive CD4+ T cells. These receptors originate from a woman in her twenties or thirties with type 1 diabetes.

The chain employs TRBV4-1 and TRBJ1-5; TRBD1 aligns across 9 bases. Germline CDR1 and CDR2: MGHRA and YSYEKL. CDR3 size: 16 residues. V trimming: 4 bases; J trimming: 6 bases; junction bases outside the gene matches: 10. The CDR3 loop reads CASSLDGTGNIQPQHF. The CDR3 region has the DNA TGCGCCAGCAGCCTAGACGGGACAGGGAACATTCAGCCCCAGCATTTT.

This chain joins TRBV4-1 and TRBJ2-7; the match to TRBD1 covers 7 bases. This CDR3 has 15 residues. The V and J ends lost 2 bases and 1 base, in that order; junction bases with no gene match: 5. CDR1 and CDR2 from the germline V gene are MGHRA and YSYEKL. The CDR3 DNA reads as TGCGCCAGCAGCCAATTGGGACAGCTTTCCTACGAGCAGTACTTC. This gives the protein CASSQLGQLSYEQYF.

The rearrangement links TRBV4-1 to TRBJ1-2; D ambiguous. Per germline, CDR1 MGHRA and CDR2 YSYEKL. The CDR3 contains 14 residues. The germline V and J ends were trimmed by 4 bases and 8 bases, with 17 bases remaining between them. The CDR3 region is CASSLPGGRGGYTF. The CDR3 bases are TGCGCCAGCAGCCTGCCGGGAGGGCGTGGGGGCTACACCTTC.

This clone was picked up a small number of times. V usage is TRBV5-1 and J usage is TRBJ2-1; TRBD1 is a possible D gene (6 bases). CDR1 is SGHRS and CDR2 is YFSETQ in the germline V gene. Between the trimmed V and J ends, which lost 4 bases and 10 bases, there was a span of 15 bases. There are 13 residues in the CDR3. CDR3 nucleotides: TGCGCCAGCAGCGCCCGACAGGACGGCGAGCAGTTCTTC. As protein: CASSARQDGEQFF.

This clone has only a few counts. The CDR3 nucleotides read TGTGCCACCATAAGCGGATTCACAGATACGCAGTATTTT. This codes for CATISGFTDTQYF. V is TRBV7-8 and J is TRBJ2-3; TRBD2 is a possible D gene (5 bases). Germline values: CDR1 SGHVS, CDR2 FQNEAQ. The CDR3 runs 13 residues. Between the trimmed V and J ends, which lost 10 bases and 2 bases, there was a span of 13 bases.

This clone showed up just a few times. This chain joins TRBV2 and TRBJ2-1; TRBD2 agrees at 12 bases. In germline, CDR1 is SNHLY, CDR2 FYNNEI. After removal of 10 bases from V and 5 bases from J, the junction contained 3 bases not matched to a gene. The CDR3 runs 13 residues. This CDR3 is CATRLAGDNEQFF. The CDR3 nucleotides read TGTGCCACTAGACTAGCGGGAGACAATGAGCAGTTCTTC.

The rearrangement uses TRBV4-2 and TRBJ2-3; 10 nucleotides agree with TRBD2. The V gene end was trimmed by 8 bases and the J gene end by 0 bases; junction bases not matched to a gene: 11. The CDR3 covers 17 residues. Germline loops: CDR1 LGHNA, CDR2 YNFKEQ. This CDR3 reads CASDWASGRSSTDTQYF. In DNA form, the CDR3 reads TGTGCCAGCGATTGGGCTAGCGGGAGATCTAGCACAGATACGCAGTATTTT.

The CDR3 nucleotides are TGTGCCAGCAGCTTGGGACAAGCCACCTACGAGCAGTACTTC. It yields the protein CASSLGQATYEQYF. The rearrangement joins TRBV5-4 to TRBJ2-7; D is unresolved. V was pared by 0 bases and J by 2 bases, with 9 bases between. This CDR3 has 14 residues. Germline V gene lookup returns CDR1 SGHNT and CDR2 YYREEE (reference sequence).

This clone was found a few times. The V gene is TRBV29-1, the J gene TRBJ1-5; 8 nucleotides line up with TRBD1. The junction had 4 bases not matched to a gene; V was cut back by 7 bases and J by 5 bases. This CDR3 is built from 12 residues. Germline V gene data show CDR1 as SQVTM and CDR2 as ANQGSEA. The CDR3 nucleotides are TGCAGCGCTGGACAGGGAGATCAGCCCCAGCATTTT. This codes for CSAGQGDQPQHF. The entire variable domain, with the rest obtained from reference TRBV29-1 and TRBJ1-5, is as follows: SAVISQKPSRDICQRGTSLTIQCQVDSQVTMMFWYRQQPGQSLTLIATANQGSEATYESGFVIDKFPISRPNLTFSTLTVSNMSPEDSSIYLCSAGQGDQPQHFGDGTRLSIL.

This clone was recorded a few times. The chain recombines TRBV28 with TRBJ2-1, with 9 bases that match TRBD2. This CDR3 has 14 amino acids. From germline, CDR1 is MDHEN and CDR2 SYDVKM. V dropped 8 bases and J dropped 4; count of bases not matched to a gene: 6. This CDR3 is CASGPTSGYNEQFF. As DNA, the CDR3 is TGTGCCAGCGGACCGACTAGCGGATACAATGAGCAGTTCTTC.

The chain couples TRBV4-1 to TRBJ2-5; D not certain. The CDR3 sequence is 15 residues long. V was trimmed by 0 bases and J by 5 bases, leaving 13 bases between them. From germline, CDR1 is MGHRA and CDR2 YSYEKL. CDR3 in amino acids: CASSQDTSRWETQYF. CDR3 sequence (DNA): TGCGCCAGCAGCCAAGATACTTCGCGATGGGAGACCCAGTACTTC.

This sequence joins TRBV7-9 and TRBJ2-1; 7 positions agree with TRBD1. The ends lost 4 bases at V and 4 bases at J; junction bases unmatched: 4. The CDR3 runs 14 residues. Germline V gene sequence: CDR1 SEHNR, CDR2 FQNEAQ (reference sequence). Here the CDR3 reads CASSSDREYNEQFF. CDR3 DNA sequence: TGTGCCAGCAGCTCAGACAGGGAGTACAATGAGCAGTTCTTC.

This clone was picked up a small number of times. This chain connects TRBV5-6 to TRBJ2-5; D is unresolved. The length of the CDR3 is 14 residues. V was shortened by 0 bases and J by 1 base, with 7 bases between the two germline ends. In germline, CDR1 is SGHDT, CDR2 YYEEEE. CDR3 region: CASSLGGSQETQYF. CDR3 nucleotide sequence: TGTGCCAGCAGCTTGGGTGGCAGCCAAGAGACCCAGTACTTC.

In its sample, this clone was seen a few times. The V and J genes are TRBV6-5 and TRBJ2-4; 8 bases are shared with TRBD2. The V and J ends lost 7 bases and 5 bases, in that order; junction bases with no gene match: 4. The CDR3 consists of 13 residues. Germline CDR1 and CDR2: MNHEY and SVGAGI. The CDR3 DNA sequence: TGTGCCAGCAAATCGGGAGGGGAAAACATTCAGTACTTC. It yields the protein CASKSGGENIQYF.

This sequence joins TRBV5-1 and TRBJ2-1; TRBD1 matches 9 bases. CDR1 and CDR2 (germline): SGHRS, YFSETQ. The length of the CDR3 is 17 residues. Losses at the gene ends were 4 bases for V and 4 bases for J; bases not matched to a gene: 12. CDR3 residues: CASSLHGRGTGYNEQFF. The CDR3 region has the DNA TGCGCCAGCAGCCTCCACGGGAGAGGGACAGGGTACAATGAGCAGTTCTTC.

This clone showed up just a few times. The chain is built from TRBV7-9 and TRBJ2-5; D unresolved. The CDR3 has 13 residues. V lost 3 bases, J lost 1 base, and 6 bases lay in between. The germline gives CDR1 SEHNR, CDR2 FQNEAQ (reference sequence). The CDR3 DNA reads TGTGCCAGCAGCTTTGGCAGCCAAGAGACCCAGTACTTC. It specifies CASSFGSQETQYF.

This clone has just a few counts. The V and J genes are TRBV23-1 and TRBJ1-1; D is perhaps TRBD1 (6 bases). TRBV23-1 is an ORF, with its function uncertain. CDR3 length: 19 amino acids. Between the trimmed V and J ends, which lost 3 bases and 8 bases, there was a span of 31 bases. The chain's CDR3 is CASSHGQLKGGLWQGEAFF. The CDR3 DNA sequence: TGCGCCAGCAGTCATGGACAGTTGAAAGGTGGTCTCTGGCAGGGGGAAGCTTTCTTT.

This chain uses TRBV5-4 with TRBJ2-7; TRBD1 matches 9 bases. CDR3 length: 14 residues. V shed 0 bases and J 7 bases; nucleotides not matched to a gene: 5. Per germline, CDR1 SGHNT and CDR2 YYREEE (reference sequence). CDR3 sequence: CASSLEQGAGEQYF. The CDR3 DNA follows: TGTGCCAGCAGCTTGGAACAGGGGGCTGGAGAGCAGTACTTC.

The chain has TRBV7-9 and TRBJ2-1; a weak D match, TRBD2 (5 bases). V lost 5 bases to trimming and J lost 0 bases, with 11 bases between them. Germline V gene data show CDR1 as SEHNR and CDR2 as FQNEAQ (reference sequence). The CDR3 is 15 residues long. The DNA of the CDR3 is TGTGCCAGCAGCAACCGGGAACACTCCTACAATGAGCAGTTCTTC. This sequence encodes CASSNREHSYNEQFF.

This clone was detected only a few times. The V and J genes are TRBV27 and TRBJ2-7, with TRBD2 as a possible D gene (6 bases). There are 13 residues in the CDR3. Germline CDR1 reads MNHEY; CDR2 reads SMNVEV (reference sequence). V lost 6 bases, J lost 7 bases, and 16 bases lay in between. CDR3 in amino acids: CASRGTLTFEQYF. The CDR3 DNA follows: TGTGCCAGCAGAGGGACTCTTACCTTTGAGCAGTACTTC.

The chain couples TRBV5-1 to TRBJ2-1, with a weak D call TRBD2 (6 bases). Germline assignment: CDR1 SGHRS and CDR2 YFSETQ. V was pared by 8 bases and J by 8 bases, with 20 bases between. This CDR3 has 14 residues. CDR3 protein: CASSEGLRTDEQFF. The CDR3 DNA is TGCGCCAGTTCGGAGGGCCTCCGCACGGATGAGCAGTTCTTC.

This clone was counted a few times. The CDR3 protein is CAWNRGYEQYF. CDR3 nucleotide sequence: TGTGCCTGGAATCGGGGATACGAGCAGTACTTC. The V gene is TRBV30, the J gene TRBJ2-7, with D possibly TRBD2 on 5 matching bases. Germline loops: CDR1 GTSNPN, CDR2 SVGIG (reference sequence). The CDR3 has 11 amino acids. The V end was cut by 4 bases, the J end by 4 bases, with 8 bases between.

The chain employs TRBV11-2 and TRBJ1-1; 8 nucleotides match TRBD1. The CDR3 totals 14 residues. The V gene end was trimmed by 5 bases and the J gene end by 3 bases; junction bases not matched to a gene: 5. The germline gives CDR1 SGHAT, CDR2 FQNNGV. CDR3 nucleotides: TGTGCCAGCAGCCCGCAGGGGGCCTACACTGAAGCTTTCTTT. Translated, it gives CASSPQGAYTEAFF.

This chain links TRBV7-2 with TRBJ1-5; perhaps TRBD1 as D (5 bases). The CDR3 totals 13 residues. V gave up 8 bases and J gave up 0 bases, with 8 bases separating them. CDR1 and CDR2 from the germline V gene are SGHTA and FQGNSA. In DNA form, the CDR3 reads TGTGCCAGCTCGGGGGATAGCAATCAGCCCCAGCATTTT. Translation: CASSGDSNQPQHF.